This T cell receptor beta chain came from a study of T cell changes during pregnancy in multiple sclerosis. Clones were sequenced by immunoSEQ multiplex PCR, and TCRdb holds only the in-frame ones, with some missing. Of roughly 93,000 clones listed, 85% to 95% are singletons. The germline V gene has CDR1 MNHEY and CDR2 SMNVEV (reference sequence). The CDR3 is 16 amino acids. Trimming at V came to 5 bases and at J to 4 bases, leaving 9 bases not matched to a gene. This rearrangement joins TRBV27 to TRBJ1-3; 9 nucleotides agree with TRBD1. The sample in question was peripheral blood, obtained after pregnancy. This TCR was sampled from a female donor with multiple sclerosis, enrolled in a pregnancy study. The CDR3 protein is CASSPTGGSLGNTIYF. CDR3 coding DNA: TGTGCCAGCAGTCCTACAGGGGGCAGCTTGGGAAACACCATATATTTT.